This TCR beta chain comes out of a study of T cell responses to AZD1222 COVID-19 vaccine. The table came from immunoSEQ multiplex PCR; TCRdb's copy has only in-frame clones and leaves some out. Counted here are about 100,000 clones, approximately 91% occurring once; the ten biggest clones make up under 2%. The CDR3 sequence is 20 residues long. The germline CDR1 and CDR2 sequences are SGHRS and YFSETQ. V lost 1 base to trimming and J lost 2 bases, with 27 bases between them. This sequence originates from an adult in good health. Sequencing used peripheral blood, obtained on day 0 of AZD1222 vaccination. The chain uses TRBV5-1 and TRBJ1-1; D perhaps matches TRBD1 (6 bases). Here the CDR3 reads CASSLKPPRGAVGSNTEAFF. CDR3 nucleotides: TGCGCCAGCAGCTTGAAACCCCCCCGGGGGGCAGTGGGAAGTAACACTGAAGCTTTCTTT. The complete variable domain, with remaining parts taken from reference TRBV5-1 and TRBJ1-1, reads KAGVTQTPRYLIKTRGQQVTLSCSPISGHRSVSWYQQTPGQGLQFLFEYFSETQRNKGNFPGRFSGRQFSNSRSEMNVSTLELGDSALYLCASSLKPPRGAVGSNTEAFFGQGTRLTVV.